What follows are 4 T cell receptor beta chains derived from one specimen sequenced in a study of blood T cell repertoires in COVID-19. Data came from immunoSEQ multiplex PCR; TCRdb stores just in-frame clones and leaves some out. The table has about 110,000 clones, approximately 84% seen once. Sequenced: peripheral blood. The receptors shown here come from a human donor in a cohort sampled during active COVID-19.

The V call is TRBV28, the J call TRBJ1-2; TRBD1 aligns across 7 bases. In germline, CDR1 is MDHEN, CDR2 SYDVKM. This CDR3 region has 17 residues. Losses at the gene ends were 6 bases for V and 6 bases for J; bases not matched to a gene: 19. The DNA for the CDR3 is TGTGCCAGCAGCCGAAGTAACAGGGGCGGCGGGTTCGATGGCTACACCTTC. This encodes CASSRSNRGGGFDGYTF.

The rearrangement joins TRBV5-1 to TRBJ2-7, with D perhaps TRBD1 (5 bases). This CDR3 comprises 14 residues. Germline CDR1 is SGHRS and CDR2 is YFSETQ. Trimming left V 0 bases short and J 0 bases short, with 7 bases between. The CDR3 bases are TGCGCCAGCAGCTTGGGACAGAGCTCCTACGAGCAGTACTTC. This gives the protein CASSLGQSSYEQYF.

The rearrangement joins TRBV6-5 to TRBJ2-3; 11 bases are a match to TRBD2. Losses at the gene ends were 6 bases for V and 2 bases for J; bases not matched to a gene: 1. Germline CDR1 MNHEY, CDR2 SVGAGI. The CDR3 runs 14 residues. CDR3: CASRGLADTDTQYF. Written as DNA, the CDR3 is TGTGCCAGCAGGGGACTAGCGGACACAGATACGCAGTATTTT.

The chain uses TRBV5-1 and TRBJ2-5, with D possibly matching TRBD1 (6 bases). V lost 2 bases and J 1 base, leaving 12 bases between the germline ends. Germline V gives CDR1 SGHRS, CDR2 YFSETQ. The CDR3 consists of 15 residues. The CDR3 here is CASSFGTSVQETQYF. CDR3 sequence (DNA): TGCGCCAGCAGCTTTGGGACAAGTGTCCAAGAGACCCAGTACTTC.